This T cell receptor beta chain was sequenced during a study of blood T cell repertoires in COVID-19. For the study at large: Italy, Spain and the United States were the sources of the convalescent and acute COVID-19 samples. Sources were T cells, B-cell-depleted T cells, or PBMCs; the material itself was cDNA or gDNA.

As processed by the authors: Reference gene primer amplification gave estimated nucleated cell counts. Clones were read by immunoSEQ multiplex PCR, and TCRdb kept only the in-frame ones, dropping some. D and trimming come from the DNA, and the V and J calls and clone size come from that table. This table has 190,000 or so clones, around 85% appearing once. The CDR3 runs 17 residues. The V gene lost 0 bases and the J gene lost 6 bases, with 19 bases spanning the gap. Germline CDR1 reads WNHNN; CDR2 reads SYGVQD (reference sequence). Material for sequencing was peripheral blood. The chain couples TRBV10-1 to TRBJ2-3; tentative D call: TRBD2 (5 bases). The clonotype comes from a woman aged 70 to 79 with acute or convalescent COVID-19. Here the CDR3 DNA reads TGCGCCAGCAGTGAGTCGATAAATCTAGGAGGTTCCGATACGCAGTATTTT. It encodes CASSESINLGGSDTQYF.